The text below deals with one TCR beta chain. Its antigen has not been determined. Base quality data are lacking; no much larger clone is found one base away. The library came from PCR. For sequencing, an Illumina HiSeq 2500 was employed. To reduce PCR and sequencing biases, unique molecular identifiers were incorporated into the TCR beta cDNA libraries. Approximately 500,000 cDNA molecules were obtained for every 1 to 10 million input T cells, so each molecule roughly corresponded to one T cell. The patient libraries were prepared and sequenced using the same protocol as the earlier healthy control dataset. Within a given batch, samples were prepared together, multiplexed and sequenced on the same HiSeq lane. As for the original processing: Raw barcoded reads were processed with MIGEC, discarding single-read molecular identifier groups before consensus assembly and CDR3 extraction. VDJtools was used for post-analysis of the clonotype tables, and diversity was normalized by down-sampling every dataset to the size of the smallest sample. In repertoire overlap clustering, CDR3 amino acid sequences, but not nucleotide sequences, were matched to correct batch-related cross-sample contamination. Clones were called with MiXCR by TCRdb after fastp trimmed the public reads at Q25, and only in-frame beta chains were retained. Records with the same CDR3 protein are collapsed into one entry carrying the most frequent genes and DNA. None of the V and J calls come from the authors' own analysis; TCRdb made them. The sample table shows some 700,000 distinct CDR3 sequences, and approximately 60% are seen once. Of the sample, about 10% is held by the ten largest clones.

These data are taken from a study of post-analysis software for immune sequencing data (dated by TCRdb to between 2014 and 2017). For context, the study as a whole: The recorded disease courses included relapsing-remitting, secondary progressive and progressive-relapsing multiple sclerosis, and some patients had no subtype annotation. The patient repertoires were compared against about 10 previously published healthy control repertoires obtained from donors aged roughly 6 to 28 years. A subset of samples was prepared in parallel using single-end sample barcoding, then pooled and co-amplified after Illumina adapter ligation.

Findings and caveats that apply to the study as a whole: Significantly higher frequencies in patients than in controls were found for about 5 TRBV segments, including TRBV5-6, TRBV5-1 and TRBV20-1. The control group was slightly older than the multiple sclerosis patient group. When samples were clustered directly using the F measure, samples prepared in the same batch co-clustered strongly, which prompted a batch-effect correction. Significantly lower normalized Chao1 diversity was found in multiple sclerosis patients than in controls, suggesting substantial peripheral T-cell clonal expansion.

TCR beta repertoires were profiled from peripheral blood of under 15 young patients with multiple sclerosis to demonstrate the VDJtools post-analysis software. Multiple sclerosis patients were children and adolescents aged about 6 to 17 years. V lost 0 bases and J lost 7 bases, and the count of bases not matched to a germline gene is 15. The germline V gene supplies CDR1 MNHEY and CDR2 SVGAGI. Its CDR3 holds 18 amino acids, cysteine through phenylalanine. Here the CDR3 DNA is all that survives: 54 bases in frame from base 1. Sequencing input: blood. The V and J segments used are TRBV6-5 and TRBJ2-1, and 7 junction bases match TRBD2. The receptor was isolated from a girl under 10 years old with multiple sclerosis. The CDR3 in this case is CASSYSGGPGGGKNEQFF. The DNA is TGTGCCAGCAGTTACTCGGGAGGACCGGGGGGAGGAAAGAATGAGCAGTTCTTC.